One sample yielded the 14 T cell receptor beta chains listed below, sequenced in a study of T cell clones after liver transplantation. This table comes from immunoSEQ multiplex PCR, and its TCRdb copy is limited to in-frame clones, with some not included. The sample comprises 93,000 or so clones, about 80% of which are singletons, and around 2.9% rests with the top ten. The sequencing used CD4+ T cells from blood, collected around 48 months after liver transplant. These receptors all stem from a human patient who received a liver transplant. Some T cells may be the graft donor's.

This chain uses TRBV18 with TRBJ1-1, with D perhaps TRBD1 (6 bases). Germline V gene data show CDR1 as KGHSH and CDR2 as LQKENI. The CDR3 extends over 14 amino acids. Trimming shortened V by 1 base and J by 6 bases, and 12 bases separated the two germline ends. CDR3 protein: CASSPRQVEPEAFF. The DNA for the CDR3 is TGTGCCAGCTCACCACGACAGGTCGAACCTGAAGCTTTCTTT. The whole variable domain, filled in from reference TRBV18 and TRBJ1-1, reads NAGVMQNPRHLVRRRGQEARLRCSPMKGHSHVYWYRQLPEEGLKFMVYLQKENIIDESGMPKERFSAEFPKEGPSILRIQQVVRGDSAAYFCASSPRQVEPEAFFGQGTRLTVV.

The CDR3 DNA sequence: TGTGCCAGCAGCGTAGCTTCGGTACAGGGGGGCGGCTACACCTTC. Its protein product is CASSVASVQGGGYTF. The V gene is TRBV9, the J gene TRBJ1-2, with 8 bases that match TRBD1. Germline loops: CDR1 SGDLS, CDR2 YYNGEE. V was pared by 0 bases and J by 8 bases, with 9 bases of the junction left unmatched. CDR3 length: 15 residues.

The gene calls are TRBV5-4 and TRBJ2-2; D unresolved. From germline, CDR1 is SGHNT and CDR2 YYREEE (reference sequence). The CDR3 is made up of 12 amino acids. The V and J ends lost 3 bases and 8 bases respectively, with 8 bases between them. This chain's CDR3 is CASSSPGGELFF. CDR3 bases: TGTGCCAGCAGCTCGCCCGGTGGGGAGCTGTTTTTT.

This clone was observed a single time. The chain is built from TRBV19 and TRBJ1-2; perhaps TRBD1 as D (6 bases). V dropped 1 base and J dropped 6 bases, with 15 bases sitting between them. This CDR3 comprises 15 residues. Per the germline V gene, CDR1 is LNHDA and CDR2 is SQIVND (reference sequence). In DNA form, the CDR3 reads TGTGCCAGTAGTATAGTTCTACAGGGAAAGGATGGCTACACCTTC. Its translation: CASSIVLQGKDGYTF.

The V call is TRBV7-9, the J call TRBJ1-5, with 8 nucleotides matching TRBD1. Germline trimming cut 3 bases from V and 8 bases from J; bases unmatched to any gene: 6. CDR3 length: 14 residues. CDR1 SEHNR and CDR2 FQNEAQ come from the germline V gene (reference sequence). CDR3 DNA sequence: TGTGCCAGCAGCTTGCAGACAGGGGTTGAGCCCCAGCATTTT. Translation: CASSLQTGVEPQHF.

The rearrangement uses TRBV4-3 and TRBJ1-4; D may be TRBD1 (5 bases). The germline gives CDR1 LGHNA, CDR2 YSLEER. This CDR3 has 16 residues. Trimming pared 2 bases from V and 0 bases from J, leaving 10 bases between. CDR3 sequence (DNA): TGCGCCAGCAGCCAAATAGGGACGGCAACTAATGAAAAACTGTTTTTT. Encoded protein: CASSQIGTATNEKLFF.

In this sample, this clone turned up once. The CDR3 loop reads CATLPGPFEKLFF. The CDR3 DNA is TGTGCCACACTACCAGGTCCTTTCGAAAAACTGTTTTTT. This chain connects TRBV10-3 to TRBJ1-4; no clear D. CDR1 is ENHRY, CDR2 SYGVKD, per germline. V was clipped by 10 bases and J by 8 bases, with 17 bases between them. The CDR3 loop spans 13 amino acids.

The V gene is TRBV4-1, the J gene TRBJ1-1; D unclear. This CDR3 is 15 amino acids long. Trimming shortened V by 3 bases and J by 3 bases, and 14 bases separated the two germline ends. Germline CDR1 MGHRA, CDR2 YSYEKL. CDR3 loop: CASSQDVIGYTEAFF. The CDR3 coding sequence is TGCGCCAGCAGCCAGGACGTCATTGGTTACACTGAAGCTTTCTTT.

This chain joins TRBV29-1 and TRBJ1-1, with TRBD1 identical over 7 bases. Germline V gene lookup returns CDR1 SQVTM and CDR2 ANQGSEA. V lost 7 bases and J lost 4; bases outside the gene matches: 9. The CDR3 spans 13 residues. CDR3 nucleotide sequence: TGCAGCGCGTCGACAGGGCCTTCCACTGAAGCTTTCTTT. Amino acids: CSASTGPSTEAFF.

The sample holds one count of this clone. The chain carries TRBV7-2 and TRBJ2-5, with 9 bases aligning to TRBD2. Germline V gives CDR1 SGHTA, CDR2 FQGNSA. CDR3 length equals 16 residues. The ends lost 0 bases at V and 2 bases at J; junction bases unmatched: 4. The CDR3 nucleotides are TGTGCCAGCAGCTTAGCGCTAGCGGGGCGACAAGAGACCCAGTACTTC. Its protein product is CASSLALAGRQETQYF.

The V and J genes are TRBV2 and TRBJ1-1; no reliable D call. Germline loops: CDR1 SNHLY, CDR2 FYNNEI. The V and J ends lost 4 bases and 0 bases respectively, with 12 bases between them. The CDR3 covers 15 residues. CDR3 loop: CASSVFGRVNTEAFF. The DNA of the CDR3 is TGTGCCAGCAGTGTGTTCGGGAGGGTGAACACTGAAGCTTTCTTT.

The chain links TRBV7-8 to TRBJ1-2; D remains ambiguous. Trimming removed 5 bases at V and 8 bases at J, with 3 bases between. The CDR3 extends over 9 amino acids. From germline, CDR1 is SGHVS and CDR2 FQNEAQ. The CDR3 region has the DNA TGTGCCAGCAGCCCCGGCTACACCTTC. Its protein product is CASSPGYTF.

J is TRBJ2-5 and V is TRBV5-8; tentatively, D is TRBD1 (5 bases). V was cut by 6 bases and J by 5 bases, with 14 bases left in between. CDR1 is SGHTS, CDR2 YDEGEE, per germline. CDR3 length: 13 residues. The CDR3 bases are TGTGCCAGCACCCAGGCAGGGTTGGAGACCCAGTACTTC. This sequence encodes CASTQAGLETQYF.

This chain joins TRBV5-1 and TRBJ1-3, with TRBD1 as a possible D gene (5 bases). Trimming shortened V by 4 bases and J by 1 base, and 15 bases separated the two germline ends. From germline, CDR1 is SGHRS and CDR2 YFSETQ. The CDR3 consists of 16 residues. DNA of the CDR3: TGCGCCAGCAGCGCAATCGGGACGGCGTCTGGAAACACCATATATTTT. This translates into CASSAIGTASGNTIYF.